Each of the 23 T cell receptor beta chains below was sequenced from the same sample in a study of CD8+ T cells in alopecia areata. Once RNA had been extracted, it was reverse transcribed into cDNA to act as the sequencing template. Libraries were prepared by immunoSEQ multiplex PCR; TCRdb keeps only in-frame clonotypes and omits some of them. Among over 90,000 clones listed, roughly half were seen once. The sample was CD4+ T cells sorted from blood. The receptors originated from a human donor in good health.

The chain couples TRBV7-2 to TRBJ2-1, with a weak D call TRBD2 (5 bases). Germline-derived CDR1 and CDR2 are SGHTA and FQGNSA. Trimming stripped 5 bases from V and 4 bases from J, with 9 bases between. The CDR3 contains 13 residues. The DNA for the CDR3 is TGTGCCAGCAGCCGTAGCGAGTACAATGAGCAGTTCTTC. As protein: CASSRSEYNEQFF.

This clone was counted only a few times. The J gene is TRBJ2-3, the V gene TRBV29-1; 10 bases match TRBD2. The CDR3 sequence is 14 residues long. V was clipped by 5 bases and J by 3 bases; unmatched bases: 5. Germline V gene data show CDR1 as SQVTM and CDR2 as ANQGSEA. CDR3 nucleotides: TGCAGCGTTCATCCGGGACTAGCGACAGATACGCAGTATTTT. This sequence encodes CSVHPGLATDTQYF.

This clone was observed a few times. The V call is TRBV29-1, the J call TRBJ1-2; D ambiguous. CDR1 is SQVTM, CDR2 ANQGSEA, per germline. Trimming shortened V by 6 bases and J by 1 base, and 9 bases separated the two germline ends. The length of the CDR3 is 12 residues. CDR3 sequence reads: CSVGQVNYGYTF. The CDR3 bases are TGCAGCGTCGGGCAGGTTAACTATGGCTACACCTTC.

The table lists this clone with a few counts. The chain combines TRBV11-2 with TRBJ2-1; D is perhaps TRBD2 (6 bases). The ends were cut back, 1 base at V and 3 bases at J, with 13 bases in the middle. This CDR3 has 16 amino acids. Germline CDR1 and CDR2: SGHAT and FQNNGV. The chain's CDR3 is CASSLGPSVIYNEQFF. CDR3 DNA sequence: TGTGCCAGCAGCTTAGGCCCTAGCGTTATCTACAATGAGCAGTTCTTC.

This clone was counted a single time. The CDR3: CASSPEGGGLSSSYNEQFF. The CDR3, as DNA: TGTGCCAGCAGCCCCGAGGGAGGGGGGCTCTCTAGCTCCTACAATGAGCAGTTCTTC. V and J are TRBV4-2 and TRBJ2-1, with a tentative D call TRBD2 (7 bases). Trimming cost V 4 bases and J 0 bases, with 22 bases left between them. Germline V lookup: CDR1 LGHNA, CDR2 YNFKEQ. CDR3 length equals 19 residues.

The gene calls are TRBV4-2 and TRBJ2-2; either TRBD1 or TRBD2 may supply D (5 bases each). The CDR3 runs 16 residues. Deletions cut 4 bases from V and 6 bases from J, with 18 bases between. Per the germline V gene, CDR1 is LGHNA and CDR2 is YNFKEQ. DNA for the CDR3: TGTGCCAGCAGCCGGTCGGGGACCGGAACCCCCGGGGAGCTGTTTTTT. As protein: CASSRSGTGTPGELFF.

CDR3 DNA sequence: TGTGCCAGCACGCCGGGGGCAGCTGGAAACACCATATATTTT. Its protein is CASTPGAAGNTIYF. This chain joins TRBV7-9 and TRBJ1-3, with D perhaps TRBD1 (6 bases). Germline V lookup: CDR1 SEHNR, CDR2 FQNEAQ (reference sequence). V was clipped by 7 bases and J by 2 bases, with 12 bases between them. The CDR3 contains 14 residues.

This chain joins TRBV7-2 and TRBJ1-2; 8 bases map to TRBD1. The CDR3 consists of 19 residues. Germline V CDR1 and CDR2: SGHTA, FQGNSA. The J segment lost 2 bases and the V segment lost 5 bases, leaving 19 bases of the junction unmatched. CDR3 sequence (DNA): TGTGCCAGCAGCGTATCAGGGGGCGCGGCGAGGTCCAGCAACTATGGCTACACCTTC. Encoded protein: CASSVSGGAARSSNYGYTF.

The chain recombines TRBV29-1 with TRBJ1-2; tentatively, D is TRBD1 (6 bases). The CDR3 is made up of 15 amino acids. Germline loops: CDR1 SQVTM, CDR2 ANQGSEA. V was trimmed by 4 bases and J by 0 bases, leaving 15 bases between them. The CDR3 DNA sequence: TGCAGCGTTGTAAGACAGGACAGTCCTAACTATGGCTACACCTTC. This sequence encodes CSVVRQDSPNYGYTF.

The rearrangement joins TRBV28 to TRBJ2-4; 7 bases fit TRBD1. Trimming at V came to 5 bases and at J to 2 bases, leaving 6 bases not matched to a gene. CDR1 is MDHEN and CDR2 is SYDVKM in the germline V gene. The CDR3 has 15 residues. The CDR3 is CASSPGTATKNIQYF. CDR3 nucleotides: TGTGCCAGCAGTCCAGGGACAGCTACCAAAAACATTCAGTACTTC.

The chain links TRBV6-5 to TRBJ2-5; D gene uncertain. Trimming pared 6 bases from V and 0 bases from J, leaving 11 bases between. The CDR3 is 14 amino acids. Germline CDR1 and CDR2: MNHEY and SVGAGI. The DNA for the CDR3 is TGTGCCAGCAGGTACACTCAGTACCAAGAGACCCAGTACTTC. Translating gives CASRYTQYQETQYF.

This chain joins TRBV29-1 and TRBJ2-5, with a possible D match to TRBD2 (5 bases). Germline V gene data show CDR1 as SQVTM and CDR2 as ANQGSEA. The CDR3 sequence is 16 residues long. Trimming removed 0 bases from V and 3 bases from J, with 17 bases in between. The CDR3 loop reads CSVEDWVGLAEETQYF. CDR3 bases: TGCAGCGTTGAAGATTGGGTCGGGCTAGCTGAAGAGACCCAGTACTTC.

By frequency in the sample, this clone is large. The CDR3 is CASSARTSTDTQYF. CDR3 in DNA: TGTGCCAGCAGTGCCAGGACTAGCACAGATACGCAGTATTTT. The gene calls are TRBV2 and TRBJ2-3, with D perhaps TRBD2 (5 bases). CDR3 size: 14 residues. Between the trimmed V and J ends, which lost 4 bases and 0 bases, there was a span of 8 bases. Germline loops: CDR1 SNHLY, CDR2 FYNNEI.

This clone was seen a few times. The chain is built from TRBV2 and TRBJ2-7, with 10 bases identical to TRBD1. The germline gives CDR1 SNHLY, CDR2 FYNNEI. The trim removed 6 bases at V and 3 bases at J, leaving 5 bases unmatched. This CDR3 is 14 amino acids long. The CDR3, as DNA: TGTGCCAGCAGAATAGGGACAGGGGACTACGAGCAGTACTTC. Its protein product is CASRIGTGDYEQYF.

This chain uses TRBV27 with TRBJ2-1; 7 nucleotides match TRBD2. Losses at the gene ends were 6 bases for V and 3 bases for J; bases not matched to a gene: 5. CDR1 is MNHEY, CDR2 SMNVEV, per germline (reference sequence). This CDR3 region has 14 residues. The CDR3 sequence: CASSPGLFYNEQFF. The CDR3 DNA follows: TGTGCCAGCAGCCCGGGACTATTCTACAATGAGCAGTTCTTC.

In this sample, this clone turned up a few times. This chain links TRBV7-2 with TRBJ1-6, with a possible D match to TRBD1 (6 bases). CDR1 is SGHTA, CDR2 FQGNSA, per germline. V was trimmed by 5 bases and J by 7 bases, leaving 18 bases between them. The CDR3 is made up of 16 amino acids. CDR3 sequence: CASSLGGVNGNSPLHF. Written as DNA, the CDR3 is TGTGCCAGCAGCCTAGGGGGTGTTAATGGGAATTCACCCCTCCACTTT.

V gene TRBV7-2 combines with J gene TRBJ2-3, with D tentatively TRBD2 (5 bases). The length of the CDR3 is 12 residues. V was trimmed by 6 bases and J by 3 bases, leaving 7 bases between them. Germline loops: CDR1 SGHTA, CDR2 FQGNSA. The CDR3 region has the DNA TGTGCCAGCAGGAGGGAAACAGATACGCAGTATTTT. Its protein product is CASRRETDTQYF.

The chain uses TRBV7-2 and TRBJ2-3, with TRBD2 matching over 7 bases. Trimming removed 5 bases from V and 5 bases from J; junction bases left unmatched: 7. Germline-derived CDR1 and CDR2 are SGHTA and FQGNSA. This CDR3 comprises 14 residues. The CDR3 protein is CASSPGLELDTQYF. The CDR3 DNA is TGTGCCAGCAGCCCTGGACTAGAGTTAGATACGCAGTATTTT. Supplemented by reference TRBV7-2 and TRBJ2-3, the full variable domain reads GAGVSQSPSNKVTEKGKDVELRCDPISGHTALYWYRQSLGQGLEFLIYFQGNSAPDKSGLPSDRFSAERTGGSVSTLTIQRTQQEDSAVYLCASSPGLELDTQYFGPGTRLTVL.

The V and J genes are TRBV29-1 and TRBJ2-3; TRBD2 might be the D (6 bases). Trimming took 6 bases from V and 11 from J, leaving 15 bases between them. The CDR3 runs 11 residues. Germline-derived CDR1 and CDR2 are SQVTM and ANQGSEA. In DNA form, the CDR3 reads TGCAGCGTGGAAAGGGTCGGGGGGCAGTATTTT. This encodes CSVERVGGQYF.

This chain uses TRBV5-7 with TRBJ2-6; the match to TRBD2 covers 14 bases. TRBV5-7 is an open reading frame whose function is uncertain. This CDR3 is 18 amino acids long. V trimming: 4 bases; J trimming: 1 base; junction bases outside the gene matches: 4. CDR3 DNA: TGTGCCAGCAGCCCCGGGACTAGCGGGGGTTCTGGGGCCAACGTCCTGACTTTC. It is translated as CASSPGTSGGSGANVLTF.

This clone was detected once. The chain carries TRBV29-1 and TRBJ1-3, with a weak D call TRBD1 (5 bases). Germline CDR1 is SQVTM and CDR2 is ANQGSEA. V shed 6 bases and J shed 0 bases, with 12 bases lying between them. There are 14 residues in the CDR3. The CDR3 nucleotides are TGCAGCGTCTTAGACAGCAGCTCTGGAAACACCATATATTTT. Its translation: CSVLDSSSGNTIYF.

The V and J genes are TRBV30 and TRBJ2-7; D is perhaps TRBD1 (6 bases). Germline V lookup: CDR1 GTSNPN, CDR2 SVGIG (reference sequence). This CDR3 has 15 residues. V gave up 3 bases and J gave up 0 bases, with 15 bases separating them. The CDR3 bases are TGTGCCTGGAGCGTCGCGACAGGAAGCTCCTACGAGCAGTACTTC. It yields the protein CAWSVATGSSYEQYF. Full variable domain (outside the CDR3, taken from reference TRBV30 and TRBJ2-7): SQTIHQWPATLVQPVGSPLSLECTVEGTSNPNLYWYRQAAGRGLQLLFYSVGIGQISSEVPQNLSASRPQDRQFILSSKKLLLSDSGFYLCAWSVATGSSYEQYFGPGTRLTVT.

This sequence joins TRBV7-9 and TRBJ2-1; D not certain. Trimming removed 2 bases from V and 7 bases from J, with 9 bases in between. The CDR3 is 13 residues long. The germline gives CDR1 SEHNR, CDR2 FQNEAQ (reference sequence). The CDR3 DNA reads as TGTGCCAGCAGCTTATATCATGGGAATGAGCAGTTCTTC. This encodes CASSLYHGNEQFF.